This is a list of T cell receptor beta chains from one sample in a study of T cell responses to AZD1222 COVID-19 vaccine. The table came from immunoSEQ multiplex PCR; TCRdb's copy has only in-frame clones and leaves some out. The sample yields about 110,000 clones, around 90% seen once. The sample consisted of peripheral blood, taken on day 0 of AZD1222 vaccination. These TCRs come from an adult in good health. Both conserved end residues are part of each CDR3. D genes are given only for firm matches. Not every row has a clone size; where given, it reads once, few, many or a size class.

V: TRBV7-2
J: TRBJ1-1
D: -
size: -
DNA: TGTGCCAGCAGCTTCCAGGGGCCAGGCACTGAAGCTTTCTTT
CDR3: CASSFQGPGTEAFF

V: TRBV10-1
J: TRBJ2-2
D: TRBD1
size: -
DNA: TGCGCCAGCAGTCCGGGACAGGGGTACACCGGGGAGCTGTTTTTT
CDR3: CASSPGQGYTGELFF

V: TRBV9
J: TRBJ2-1
D: -
size: -
DNA: TGTGCCAGCACCTTAGTGGGCCGCTACAATGAGCAGTTCTTC
CDR3: CASTLVGRYNEQFF

V: TRBV27
J: TRBJ2-3
D: TRBD1
size: -
DNA: TGTGCCAGCAGTCCATCCGGGACAGACCCAGATACGCAGTATTTT
CDR3: CASSPSGTDPDTQYF

V: TRBV12-3/TRBV12-4
J: TRBJ1-1
D: -
size: -
DNA: TGTGCCAGCAGCCCAAACATCTGGGCTGAAGCTTTCTTT
CDR3: CASSPNIWAEAFF

V: TRBV5-4
J: TRBJ1-2
D: -
size: -
DNA: TGTGCCAGCAGCTTGGAGTTACGGGGCTACACCTTC
CDR3: CASSLELRGYTF

V: TRBV5-1
J: TRBJ2-2
D: -
size: few
DNA: TGCGCCAGCAGCATAACTACCGGGGAGCTGTTTTTT
CDR3: CASSITTGELFF

V: TRBV10-3
J: TRBJ2-2
D: TRBD2
size: -
DNA: TGTGCCACCAGATTACTAGCGGGAGGAAACACCGGGGAGCTGTTTTTT
CDR3: CATRLLAGGNTGELFF

V: TRBV30
J: TRBJ1-2
D: -
size: -
DNA: TGTGCCTGGAACCTGGGGAACTATGGCTACACCTTC
CDR3: CAWNLGNYGYTF

V: TRBV20-1
J: TRBJ2-5
D: -
size: -
DNA: TGCAGTGCTAGTCCGGGGCAAGAGACCCAGTACTTC
CDR3: CSASPGQETQYF